This T cell receptor beta chain stems from a study of shared clonotypes between healthy human individuals. The wider study: Samples came from two female and three male donors aged 18 to 49.

This clone has only one observation. Other DNA sequences of this sample code for an identical CDR3. Within Nashville, Tennessee resided all donors, each a Caucasian adult. A split of CD4+ cells into CD45RA+ naive and CD45RA-negative memory subsets was performed. V gave up 0 bases and J gave up 3 bases, with 10 bases separating them. Germline assignment: CDR1 SGHRS and CDR2 YFSETQ. This CDR3 spans 14 amino acids. Several immunoSEQ plates received, in even portions, the genomic DNA of each subset. The protocol was immunoSEQ multiplex PCR, while the TCRdb copy is restricted to in-frame clones and leaves out a portion. The data contain 1.5 million to 1.9 million clones, 98% of them seen just once; the ten biggest clones take up about 0.45%.

This clonotype was sampled from a man aged 25-45 years in good health. The specimen sequenced was naive CD4+ T cells sorted from blood. Subset defined: CD45RA+ positively selected. The chain carries TRBV5-1 and TRBJ2-7; D remains ambiguous. The CDR3 DNA sequence: TGCGCCAGCAGCTTGGATACTGCTTTCTACGAGCAGTACTTC. This gives the protein CASSLDTAFYEQYF.